This T cell receptor (beta chain) was found in a study of OX40 agonist ivuxolimab in advanced cancers. Study summary: Ivuxolimab was administered intravenously to patients at 0.01 to 10 mg/kg every 2 weeks. Antecedent anti-PD-1, anti-PD-L1 or anti-CTLA-4 therapy was permissible, with around 41% having received some. Findings and caveats of the study: Those patients achieving a partial response at 0.1-3.0 mg/kg showed among the lowest clonal expansion.

Method: immunoSEQ multiplex PCR; TCRdb's copy keeps in-frame clones and lacks some. This table has over 150,000 clones, 85% to 95% appearing once. The germline CDR1 and CDR2 sequences are SGHRS and YFSETQ. J was trimmed by 5 bases and V by 5 bases; bases with no gene match: 15. This CDR3 spans 18 amino acids. Turning to this clone: Antigen: not known.

The TCR comes from an adult with an advanced solid tumor such as melanoma, head and neck, liver or kidney cancer. The sequences come from CD4+ or CD8+ T cells sorted from blood, collected in a trial of the OX40 agonist ivuxolimab. The gene calls are TRBV5-1 and TRBJ2-7; TRBD2 agrees at 14 bases. The CDR3 spells CASSWATSGRVHPDEQYF. The CDR3 coding sequence is TGCGCCAGCAGTTGGGCGACTAGCGGGAGGGTTCATCCGGACGAGCAGTACTTC.